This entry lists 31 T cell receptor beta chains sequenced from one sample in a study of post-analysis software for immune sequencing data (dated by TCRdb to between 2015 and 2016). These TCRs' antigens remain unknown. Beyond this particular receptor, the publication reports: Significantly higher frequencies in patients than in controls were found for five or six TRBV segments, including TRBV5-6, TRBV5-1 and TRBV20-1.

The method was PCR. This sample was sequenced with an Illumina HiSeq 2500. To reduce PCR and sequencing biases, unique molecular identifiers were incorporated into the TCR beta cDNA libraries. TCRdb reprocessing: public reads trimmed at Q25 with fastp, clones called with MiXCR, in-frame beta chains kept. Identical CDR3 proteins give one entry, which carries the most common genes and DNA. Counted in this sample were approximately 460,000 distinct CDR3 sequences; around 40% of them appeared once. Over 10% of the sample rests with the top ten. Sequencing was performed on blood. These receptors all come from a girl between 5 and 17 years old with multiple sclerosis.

CDR3 in amino acids: CASSAGPFLEQFF. The CDR3 DNA sequence: TGCGCCAGCAGCGCGGGTCCTTTCCTTGAGCAGTTCTTC. This sequence joins TRBV5-1 and TRBJ2-1; a possible D gene is TRBD2 (5 bases). V was shortened by 4 bases and J by 9 bases, with 14 bases between the two germline ends. This CDR3 contains 13 residues. Per germline, CDR1 SGHRS and CDR2 YFSETQ.

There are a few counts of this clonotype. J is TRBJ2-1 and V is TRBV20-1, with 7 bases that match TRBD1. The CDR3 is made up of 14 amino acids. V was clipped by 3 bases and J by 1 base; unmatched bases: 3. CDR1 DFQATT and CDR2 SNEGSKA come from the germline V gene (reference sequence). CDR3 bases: TGCAGTGCTAGGGACAGGAATTCCTACAATGAGCAGTTCTTC. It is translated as CSARDRNSYNEQFF.

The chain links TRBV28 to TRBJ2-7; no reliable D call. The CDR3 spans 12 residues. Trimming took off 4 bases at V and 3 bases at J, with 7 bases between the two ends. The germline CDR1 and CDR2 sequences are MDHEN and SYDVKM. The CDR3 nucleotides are TGTGCCAGCAGTTCCCAAAACTACGAGCAGTACTTC. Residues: CASSSQNYEQYF. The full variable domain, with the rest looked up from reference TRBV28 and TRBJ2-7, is DVKVTQSSRYLVKRTGEKVFLECVQDMDHENMFWYRQDPGLGLRLIYFSYDVKMKEKGDIPEGYSVSREKKERFSLILESASTNQTSMYLCASSSQNYEQYFGPGTRLTVT.

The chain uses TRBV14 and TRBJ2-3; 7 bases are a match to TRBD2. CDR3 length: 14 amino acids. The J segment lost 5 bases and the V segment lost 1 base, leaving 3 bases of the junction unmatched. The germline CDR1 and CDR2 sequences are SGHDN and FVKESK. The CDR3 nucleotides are TGTGCCAGCAGCCAAGGGACTAGTAGAGATACGCAGTATTTT. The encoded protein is CASSQGTSRDTQYF.

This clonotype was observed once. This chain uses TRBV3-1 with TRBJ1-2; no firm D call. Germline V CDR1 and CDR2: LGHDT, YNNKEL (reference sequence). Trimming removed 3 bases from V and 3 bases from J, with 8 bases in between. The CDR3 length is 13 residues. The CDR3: CASSQASYYGYTF. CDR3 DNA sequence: TGTGCCAGCAGCCAGGCCTCATACTATGGCTACACCTTC.

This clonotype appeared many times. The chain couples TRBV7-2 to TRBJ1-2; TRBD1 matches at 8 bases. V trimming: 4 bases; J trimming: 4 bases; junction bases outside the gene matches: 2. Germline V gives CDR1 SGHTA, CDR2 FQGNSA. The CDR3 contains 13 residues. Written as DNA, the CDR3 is TGTGCCAGCAGCTCAGGGGGCGGCTATGGCTACACCTTC. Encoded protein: CASSSGGGYGYTF.

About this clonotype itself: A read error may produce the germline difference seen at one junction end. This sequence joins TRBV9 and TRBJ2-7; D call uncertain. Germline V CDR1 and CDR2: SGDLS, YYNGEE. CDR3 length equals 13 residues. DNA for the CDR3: TGTGCCGGCAGTCGGGCGTTAGCCTACGAGCAGTACTTC. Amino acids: CAGSRALAYEQYF.

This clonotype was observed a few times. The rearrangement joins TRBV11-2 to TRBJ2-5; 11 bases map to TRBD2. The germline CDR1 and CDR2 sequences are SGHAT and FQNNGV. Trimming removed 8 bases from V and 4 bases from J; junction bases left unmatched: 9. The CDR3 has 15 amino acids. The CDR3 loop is CASRPLAGDLETQYF. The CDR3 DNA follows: TGTGCCAGCCGCCCACTAGCGGGAGACCTAGAGACCCAGTACTTC.

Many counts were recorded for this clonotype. DNA for the CDR3: TGTGCCAGCGGGGCAGATACGCAGTATTTT. It is translated as CASGADTQYF. The V and J genes are TRBV28 and TRBJ2-3; D ambiguous. The length of the CDR3 is 10 residues. CDR1 MDHEN and CDR2 SYDVKM come from the germline V gene. V lost 8 bases to trimming and J lost 4 bases, with 4 bases between them. Variable domain in full (rest from reference TRBV28 and TRBJ2-3): DVKVTQSSRYLVKRTGEKVFLECVQDMDHENMFWYRQDPGLGLRLIYFSYDVKMKEKGDIPEGYSVSREKKERFSLILESASTNQTSMYLCASGADTQYFGPGTRLTVL.

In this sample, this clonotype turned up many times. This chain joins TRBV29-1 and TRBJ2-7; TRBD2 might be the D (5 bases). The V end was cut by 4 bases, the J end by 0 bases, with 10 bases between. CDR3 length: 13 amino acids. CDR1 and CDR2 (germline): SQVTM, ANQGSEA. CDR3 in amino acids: CSVVDWSSYEQYF. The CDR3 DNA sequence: TGCAGCGTTGTGGACTGGAGCTCCTACGAGCAGTACTTC.

CDR3 nucleotides: TGTGCCAGCAGCCAAGTCGGGGTAGCCAGGAATGAGCAGTTCTTC. Its protein is CASSQVGVARNEQFF. The chain joins TRBV3-1 to TRBJ2-1, with D possibly matching TRBD2 (5 bases). V was shortened by 1 base and J by 7 bases, with 14 bases between the two germline ends. Germline-derived CDR1 and CDR2 are LGHDT and YNNKEL (reference sequence). The CDR3 length is 15 residues.

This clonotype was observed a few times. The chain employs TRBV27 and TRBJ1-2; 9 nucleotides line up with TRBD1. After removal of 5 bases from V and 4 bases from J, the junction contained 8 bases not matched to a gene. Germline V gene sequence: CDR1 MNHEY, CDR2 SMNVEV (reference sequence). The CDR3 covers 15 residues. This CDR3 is CASSATGGTFYGYTF. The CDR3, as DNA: TGTGCCAGCAGTGCGACAGGGGGGACGTTCTATGGCTACACCTTC.

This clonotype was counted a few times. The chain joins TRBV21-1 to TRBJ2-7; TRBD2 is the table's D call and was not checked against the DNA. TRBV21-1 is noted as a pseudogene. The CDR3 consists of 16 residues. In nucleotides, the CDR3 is TGTGCCAGCTCAAAAGGGGCTAGCGGGACCACCTACGAGCAGTACTTC. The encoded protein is CASSKGASGTTYEQYF.

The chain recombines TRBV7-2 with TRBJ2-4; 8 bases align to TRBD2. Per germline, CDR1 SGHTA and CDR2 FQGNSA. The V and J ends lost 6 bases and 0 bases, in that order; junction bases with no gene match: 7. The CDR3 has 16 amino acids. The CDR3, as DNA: TGTGCCAGCAGGCGGGGGGCACCCCTAGCCAAAAACATTCAGTACTTC. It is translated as CASRRGAPLAKNIQYF.

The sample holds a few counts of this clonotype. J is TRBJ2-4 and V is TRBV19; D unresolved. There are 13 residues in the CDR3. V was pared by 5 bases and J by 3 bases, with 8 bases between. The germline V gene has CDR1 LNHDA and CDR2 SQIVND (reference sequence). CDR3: CASSVVGKNIQYF. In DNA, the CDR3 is TGTGCCAGTAGTGTCGTTGGCAAAAACATTCAGTACTTC.

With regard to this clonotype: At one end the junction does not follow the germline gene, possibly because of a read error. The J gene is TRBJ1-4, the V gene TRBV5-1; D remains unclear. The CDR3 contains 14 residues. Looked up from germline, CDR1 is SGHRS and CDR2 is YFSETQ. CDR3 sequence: CASSSFGPPEKRFF. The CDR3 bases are TGCGCCAGCAGCTCCTTCGGCCCGCCTGAAAAACGGTTTTTT.

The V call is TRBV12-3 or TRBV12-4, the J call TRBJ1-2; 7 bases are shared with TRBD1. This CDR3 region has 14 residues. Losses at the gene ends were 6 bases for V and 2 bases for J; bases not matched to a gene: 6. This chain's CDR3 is CASRPGTENYGYTF. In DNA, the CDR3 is TGTGCCAGCAGGCCCGGGACAGAAAACTATGGCTACACCTTC.

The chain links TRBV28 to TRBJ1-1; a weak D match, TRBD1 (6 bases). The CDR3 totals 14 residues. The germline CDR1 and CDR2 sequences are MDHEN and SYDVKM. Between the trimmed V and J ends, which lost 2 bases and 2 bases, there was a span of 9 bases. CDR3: CASSLVDSNTEAFF. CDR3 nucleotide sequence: TGTGCCAGCAGTTTAGTGGACAGCAACACTGAAGCTTTCTTT. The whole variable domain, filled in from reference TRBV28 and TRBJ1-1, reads DVKVTQSSRYLVKRTGEKVFLECVQDMDHENMFWYRQDPGLGLRLIYFSYDVKMKEKGDIPEGYSVSREKKERFSLILESASTNQTSMYLCASSLVDSNTEAFFGQGTRLTVV.

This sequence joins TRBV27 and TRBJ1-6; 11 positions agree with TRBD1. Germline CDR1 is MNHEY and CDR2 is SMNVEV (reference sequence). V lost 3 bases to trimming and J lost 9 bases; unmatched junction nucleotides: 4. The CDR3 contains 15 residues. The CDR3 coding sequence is TGTGCCAGCAGTTTTACCGGGACAGGGGGTTCACCCCTCCACTTT. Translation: CASSFTGTGGSPLHF.

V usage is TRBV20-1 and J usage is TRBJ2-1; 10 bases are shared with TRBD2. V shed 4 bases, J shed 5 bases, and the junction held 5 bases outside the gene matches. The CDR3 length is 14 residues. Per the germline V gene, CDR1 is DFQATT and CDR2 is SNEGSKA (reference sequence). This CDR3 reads CSAKSGRANNEQFF. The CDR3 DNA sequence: TGCAGTGCTAAGAGCGGGAGGGCCAACAATGAGCAGTTCTTC.

CDR3 nucleotide sequence: TGTGCCAGCAGTGAAGATTTCTCTGGAGCTGAAGCTTTCTTT. Translated: CASSEDFSGAEAFF. V is TRBV6-1 and J is TRBJ1-1; D is uncertain. V lost 1 base and J 6 bases, leaving 12 bases between the germline ends. The CDR3 extends over 14 amino acids. Germline CDR1 is MNHNS and CDR2 is SASEGT.

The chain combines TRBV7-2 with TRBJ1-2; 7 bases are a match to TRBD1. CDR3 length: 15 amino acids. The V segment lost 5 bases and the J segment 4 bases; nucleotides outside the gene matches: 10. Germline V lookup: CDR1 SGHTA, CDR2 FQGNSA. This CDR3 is CASSHIDRDSYGYTF. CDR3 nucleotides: TGTGCCAGCAGCCACATAGACCGGGACAGCTATGGCTACACCTTC.

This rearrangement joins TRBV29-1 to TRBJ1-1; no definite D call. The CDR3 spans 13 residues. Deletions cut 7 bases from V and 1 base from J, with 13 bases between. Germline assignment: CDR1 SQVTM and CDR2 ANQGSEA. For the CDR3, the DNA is TGCAGCGGCGCTCAGAAGCAGAACACTGAAGCTTTCTTT. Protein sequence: CSGAQKQNTEAFF.

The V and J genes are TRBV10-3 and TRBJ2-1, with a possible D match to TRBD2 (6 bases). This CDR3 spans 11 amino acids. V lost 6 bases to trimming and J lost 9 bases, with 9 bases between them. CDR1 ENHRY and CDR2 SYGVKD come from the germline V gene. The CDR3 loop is CAIREGSEQFF. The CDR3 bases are TGTGCCATCAGGGAGGGATCTGAGCAGTTCTTC.

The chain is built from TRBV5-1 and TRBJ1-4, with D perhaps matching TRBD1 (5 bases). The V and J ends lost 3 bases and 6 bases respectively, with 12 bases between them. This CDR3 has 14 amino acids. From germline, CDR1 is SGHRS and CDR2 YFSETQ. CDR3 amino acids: CASSSGTDYEKLFF. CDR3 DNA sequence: TGCGCCAGCAGCTCCGGGACCGACTATGAAAAACTGTTTTTT.

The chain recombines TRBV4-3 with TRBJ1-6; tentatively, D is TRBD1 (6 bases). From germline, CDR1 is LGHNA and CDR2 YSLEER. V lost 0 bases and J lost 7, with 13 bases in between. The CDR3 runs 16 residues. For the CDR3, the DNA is TGCGCCAGCAGCCAAGATGAGCCAGGGGTGAATTCACCCCTCCACTTT. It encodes CASSQDEPGVNSPLHF.

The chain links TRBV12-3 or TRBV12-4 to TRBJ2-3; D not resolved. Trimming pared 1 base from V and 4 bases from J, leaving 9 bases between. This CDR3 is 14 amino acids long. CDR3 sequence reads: CASSLGSRADTQYF. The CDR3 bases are TGTGCCAGCAGTTTAGGGTCCCGCGCAGATACGCAGTATTTT.

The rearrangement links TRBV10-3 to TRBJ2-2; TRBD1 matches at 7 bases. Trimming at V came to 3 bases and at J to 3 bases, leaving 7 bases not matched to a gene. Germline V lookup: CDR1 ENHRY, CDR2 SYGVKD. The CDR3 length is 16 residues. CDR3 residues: CAISDRQGIHTGELFF. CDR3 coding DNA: TGTGCCATCAGTGATAGACAGGGCATTCACACCGGGGAGCTGTTTTTT.

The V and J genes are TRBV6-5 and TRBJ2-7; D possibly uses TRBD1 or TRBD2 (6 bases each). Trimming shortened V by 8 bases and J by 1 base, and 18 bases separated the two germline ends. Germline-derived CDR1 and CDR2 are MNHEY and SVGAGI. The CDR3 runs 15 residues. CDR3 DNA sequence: TGTGCCAGCGCCACAAGCAGGAGGGGGTCCTACGAGCAGTACTTC. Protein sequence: CASATSRRGSYEQYF.

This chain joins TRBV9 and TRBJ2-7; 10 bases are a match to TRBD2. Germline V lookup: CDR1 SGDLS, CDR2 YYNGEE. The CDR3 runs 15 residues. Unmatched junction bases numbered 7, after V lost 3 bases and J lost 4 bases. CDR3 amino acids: CASSGASGRPYEQYF. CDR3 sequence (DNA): TGTGCCAGCAGCGGGGCTAGCGGGAGACCTTACGAGCAGTACTTC. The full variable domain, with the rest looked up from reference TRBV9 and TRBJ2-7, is DSGVTQTPKHLITATGQRVTLRCSPRSGDLSVYWYQQSLDQGLQFLIQYYNGEERAKGNILERFSAQQFPDLHSELNLSSLELGDSALYFCASSGASGRPYEQYFGPGTRLTVT.

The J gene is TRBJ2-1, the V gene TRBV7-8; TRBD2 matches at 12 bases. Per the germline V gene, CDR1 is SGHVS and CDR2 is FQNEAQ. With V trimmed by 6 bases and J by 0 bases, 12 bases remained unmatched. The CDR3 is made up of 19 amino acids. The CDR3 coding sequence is TGTGCCAGCAGTCGCCAGGGACTAGCGGGCCTGAACTCCTACAATGAGCAGTTCTTC. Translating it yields CASSRQGLAGLNSYNEQFF. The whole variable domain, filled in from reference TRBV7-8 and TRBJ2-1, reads GAGVSQSPRYKVAKRGQDVALRCDPISGHVSLFWYQQALGQGPEFLTYFQNEAQLDKSGLPSDRFFAERPEGSVSTLKIQRTQQEDSAVYLCASSRQGLAGLNSYNEQFFGPGTRLTVL.